Listed here are 18 T cell receptor beta chains from one sample, sequenced in a study of blood T cell repertoires in COVID-19. Assay: immunoSEQ multiplex PCR; the TCRdb copy retains only in-frame clones and omits some. The table has 150,000 to 200,000 clones, 70% to 90% seen once; the top ten hold 20% to 25%. Sequencing was carried out using peripheral blood. These receptors were obtained from a man aged 60 to 75 with active or convalescent COVID-19.

The V call is TRBV10-1, the J call TRBJ2-3; 10 bases match TRBD2. V shed 0 bases, J shed 7 bases, and the junction held 10 bases outside the gene matches. Germline CDR1 reads WNHNN; CDR2 reads SYGVQD (reference sequence). The CDR3 consists of 17 residues. For the CDR3, the DNA is TGCGCCAGCAGTGAGTCGATGCTAGCGGGGGCCGTAAATACGCAGTATTTT. Amino acid sequence: CASSESMLAGAVNTQYF.

This sequence joins TRBV2 and TRBJ1-3; D is ambiguous. Germline values: CDR1 SNHLY, CDR2 FYNNEI. This CDR3 is 14 amino acids long. V shed 10 bases and J shed 0 bases, with 13 bases lying between them. CDR3: CAINGGSSGNTIYF. DNA of the CDR3: TGTGCCATTAACGGCGGGTCCTCTGGAAACACCATATATTTT. The whole variable domain, remainder taken from reference TRBV2 and TRBJ1-3, is EPEVTQTPSHQVTQMGQEVILRCVPISNHLYFYWYRQILGQKVEFLVSFYNNEISEKSEIFDDQFSVERPDGSNFTLKIRSTKLEDSAMYFCAINGGSSGNTIYFGEGSWLTVV.

The V and J genes are TRBV18 and TRBJ1-2; possible D gene TRBD1, 6 bases. Trimming took off 6 bases at V and 6 bases at J, with 17 bases between the two ends. The CDR3 spans 14 residues. The germline V gene encodes CDR1 KGHSH and CDR2 LQKENI. CDR3 sequence: CASSLDRSLDGYTF. CDR3 DNA sequence: TGTGCCAGCTCCCTCGACAGGTCTCTGGATGGCTACACCTTC.

This sequence joins TRBV4-1 and TRBJ2-1; D perhaps matches TRBD1 (5 bases). The germline V gene encodes CDR1 MGHRA and CDR2 YSYEKL. The CDR3 has 14 amino acids. The V and J ends lost 1 base and 8 bases respectively, with 12 bases between them. The CDR3: CASSQGGGRYEQFF. CDR3 DNA: TGCGCCAGCAGCCAAGGGGGCGGTCGCTATGAGCAGTTCTTC.

V usage is TRBV18 and J usage is TRBJ1-2; perhaps TRBD1 as D (5 bases). V lost 3 bases and J lost 0, with 17 bases in between. The germline V gene has CDR1 KGHSH and CDR2 LQKENI. The length of the CDR3 is 17 residues. CDR3 loop: CASSPLRDKGTNYGYTF. CDR3 in DNA: TGTGCCAGCTCACCCTTAAGGGATAAGGGGACTAACTATGGCTACACCTTC.

The chain joins TRBV11-2 to TRBJ2-1; TRBD2 agrees at 7 bases. The CDR3 is 15 residues long. Germline lookup yields CDR1 SGHAT and CDR2 FQNNGV. J gave up 5 bases and V 3 bases, and 7 bases lay outside the gene matches. The DNA of the CDR3 is TGTGCCAGCAGCTTCCGAGCGGGGCCTAACAATGAGCAGTTCTTC. Protein: CASSFRAGPNNEQFF. The whole variable domain, filled in from reference TRBV11-2 and TRBJ2-1, reads EAGVAQSPRYKIIEKRQSVAFWCNPISGHATLYWYQQILGQGPKLLIQFQNNGVVDDSQLPKDRFSAERLKGVDSTLKIQPAKLEDSAVYLCASSFRAGPNNEQFFGPGTRLTVL.

This chain connects TRBV7-3 to TRBJ1-1; no definite D call. Trimming stripped 8 bases from V and 5 bases from J, with 15 bases between. This CDR3 has 13 amino acids. CDR1 and CDR2 (germline): SGHTA, FQGTGA. The CDR3 sequence is CASSEGAKTEAFF. DNA for the CDR3: TGTGCCAGCTCTGAGGGCGCGAAAACTGAAGCTTTCTTT.

This chain uses TRBV4-1 with TRBJ2-7; TRBD1 might be the D (6 bases). V was trimmed by 5 bases and J by 6 bases, leaving 23 bases between them. Per the germline V gene, CDR1 is MGHRA and CDR2 is YSYEKL. The CDR3 extends over 16 amino acids. The CDR3 spells CASSSRPLRRTAEQYF. The DNA of the CDR3 is TGCGCCAGCAGCTCCCGCCCACTACGAAGGACAGCCGAGCAGTACTTC.

V usage is TRBV6-5 and J usage is TRBJ1-5, with TRBD1 matching 9 bases. The CDR3 has 14 amino acids. Germline assignment: CDR1 MNHEY and CDR2 SVGAGI. The trim removed 6 bases at V and 7 bases at J, leaving 7 bases unmatched. CDR3: CASSDGQGNQPQHF. The CDR3 coding sequence is TGTGCCAGCAGCGATGGACAGGGGAACCAGCCCCAGCATTTT.

About this clone itself: Other DNA sequences in this specimen translate into the identical CDR3. This chain uses TRBV19 with TRBJ1-2; 10 positions agree with TRBD1. CDR3 length: 13 residues. Germline V gives CDR1 LNHDA, CDR2 SQIVND (reference sequence). After removal of 4 bases from V and 6 bases from J, the junction contained 2 bases not matched to a gene. CDR3 residues: CASSRGQGNGYTF. Written as DNA, the CDR3 is TGTGCCAGTAGTAGGGGACAGGGGAATGGCTACACCTTC.

The chain links TRBV10-1 to TRBJ2-7; 8 nucleotides match TRBD1. Germline V gives CDR1 WNHNN, CDR2 SYGVQD (reference sequence). The J segment lost 2 bases and the V segment lost 4 bases, leaving 4 bases of the junction unmatched. CDR3 length equals 14 residues. CDR3: CASSARQGPYEQYF. DNA of the CDR3: TGCGCCAGCAGTGCAAGACAGGGGCCCTACGAGCAGTACTTC.

The V and J genes are TRBV11-3 and TRBJ2-5; 7 positions agree with TRBD2. The CDR3 sequence is 15 residues long. Germline assignment: CDR1 SGHNT and CDR2 YENEEA. Trimming at V came to 5 bases and at J to 5 bases, leaving 11 bases not matched to a gene. In DNA, the CDR3 is TGTGCCAGCAGCCCCCACCTGACTAGCTGGGAGACCCAGTACTTC. It is translated as CASSPHLTSWETQYF.

This chain uses TRBV12-3 or TRBV12-4 with TRBJ2-7; TRBD1 might be the D (6 bases). The CDR3 runs to 12 residues. The ends were cut back, 6 bases at V and 3 bases at J, with 9 bases in the middle. CDR3 nucleotide sequence: TGTGCCAGCAGCCCACAGGGCTACGAGCAGTACTTC. Its protein product is CASSPQGYEQYF.

Comments on this clone: Distinct nucleotide sequences in the sample also encode this CDR3. The chain recombines TRBV6-5 with TRBJ1-5, with 9 bases matching TRBD1. The germline gives CDR1 MNHEY, CDR2 SVGAGI. CDR3 length: 13 amino acids. With 6 bases clipped from V and 4 bases from J, the junction kept 1 base outside the gene matches. The CDR3 sequence: CASRGQGNQPQHF. For the CDR3, the DNA is TGTGCCAGCAGAGGACAGGGGAATCAGCCCCAGCATTTT.

V is TRBV6-2 or TRBV6-3 and J is TRBJ1-2, with 7 bases lining up with TRBD1. Germline CDR1 reads MNHEY; CDR2 reads SVGEGT. J was trimmed by 8 bases and V by 2 bases; bases with no gene match: 20. CDR3 length: 18 residues. CDR3 sequence reads: CASSYVSGTVGLRHGYTF. The CDR3, as DNA: TGTGCCAGCAGTTACGTCTCGGGGACAGTTGGGCTCAGACACGGCTACACCTTC.

The chain has TRBV5-1 and TRBJ1-2; a possible D gene is TRBD1 (5 bases). This CDR3 spans 15 amino acids. In germline, CDR1 is SGHRS, CDR2 YFSETQ. Deletions cut 0 bases from V and 8 bases from J, with 17 bases between. The CDR3 coding sequence is TGCGCCAGCAGCTTGGGGACAACGGATCTATGGGGCTACACCTTC. Its translation is CASSLGTTDLWGYTF. Full variable domain (missing parts from reference TRBV5-1 and TRBJ1-2): KAGVTQTPRYLIKTRGQQVTLSCSPISGHRSVSWYQQTPGQGLQFLFEYFSETQRNKGNFPGRFSGRQFSNSRSEMNVSTLELGDSALYLCASSLGTTDLWGYTFGSGTRLTVV.

This clone has just one count. The V call is TRBV6-5, the J call TRBJ1-4; 8 bases are a match to TRBD1. Germline V lookup: CDR1 MNHEY, CDR2 SVGAGI. The CDR3 has 14 residues. Trimming at V came to 7 bases and at J to 5 bases, leaving 6 bases not matched to a gene. CDR3 region: CASNQQGGNEKLFF. CDR3 nucleotide sequence: TGTGCCAGCAACCAACAGGGGGGAAATGAAAAACTGTTTTTT.

The J gene is TRBJ1-2, the V gene TRBV5-1, with a tentative D call TRBD1 (5 bases). The V and J ends lost 4 bases and 3 bases respectively, with 13 bases between them. The CDR3 runs 14 residues. In germline, CDR1 is SGHRS, CDR2 YFSETQ. The CDR3, as DNA: TGCGCCAGCAGCGACCGGCTACAGGACTATGGCTACACCTTC. The encoded protein is CASSDRLQDYGYTF. The full variable domain, with the rest looked up from reference TRBV5-1 and TRBJ1-2, is KAGVTQTPRYLIKTRGQQVTLSCSPISGHRSVSWYQQTPGQGLQFLFEYFSETQRNKGNFPGRFSGRQFSNSRSEMNVSTLELGDSALYLCASSDRLQDYGYTFGSGTRLTVV.